In its sample, the clone carrying this T cell receptor beta chain was seen many times. MiXCR was run by TCRdb on the reads, yielding one entry per CDR3 protein. The table shows fewer than 200,000 distinct CDR3 sequences, with approximately 15% occurring only once. The record originates from a study of T cell repertoires in cytomegalovirus infection. This CDR3 has 15 amino acids. From germline, CDR1 is LNHNV and CDR2 YYDKDF (reference sequence). Trimming took off 1 base at V and 2 bases at J, with 11 bases between the two ends. This clonotype was sampled from a human donor in good health (CMV status not recorded). Some clones in this sample may be carry-over from other donors' samples. What was sequenced was PBMCs. This chain joins TRBV15 and TRBJ2-5; D uncertain. For the CDR3, the DNA is TGTGCCACCAGCAGAGCGGGCACCAGACAAGAGACCCAGTACTTC. Amino acid sequence: CATSRAGTRQETQYF. Filled out from reference TRBV15 and TRBJ2-5, the complete variable domain reads DAMVIQNPRYQVTQFGKPVTLSCSQTLNHNVMYWYQQKSSQAPKLLFHYYDKDFNNEADTPDNFQSRRPNTSFCFLDIRSPGLGDTAMYLCATSRAGTRQETQYFGPGTRLLVL.